This T cell receptor beta chain was captured by sequencing in a study of a mutant IDH1 vaccine in newly diagnosed glioma. Across the study: Sex among treated patients split around 62% male, roughly 40% female; mean age was approximately 41 years. Previous care, which was radiotherapy, temozolomide, or both, most often involved both.

The time point: week 35, safety follow-up. Alongside topical imiquimod, each dose of vaccine comprised 300 ug of mutant IDH1 20-mer peptide. Produced via immunoSEQ multiplex PCR; TCRdb's table is partial and in-frame only. The table has around 44,000 clones, around 85% seen once. Turning to this clone: Its cognate antigen is unknown.

This sample comprised PBMCs, obtained from a glioma patient whose treatment included an IDH1 peptide vaccine. The source is a man aged 35 to 55 with glioma.

CDR3 loop: CASSFGVSGEQYF. Written as DNA, the CDR3 is TGCGCCAGCAGCTTCGGGGTCTCAGGGGAGCAGTACTTC. This sequence joins TRBV5-1 and TRBJ2-7; D is tentatively TRBD1 or TRBD2 (5 bases each). Trimming pared 2 bases from V and 7 bases from J, leaving 13 bases between. CDR1 is SGHRS, CDR2 YFSETQ, per germline. The CDR3 has 13 amino acids.